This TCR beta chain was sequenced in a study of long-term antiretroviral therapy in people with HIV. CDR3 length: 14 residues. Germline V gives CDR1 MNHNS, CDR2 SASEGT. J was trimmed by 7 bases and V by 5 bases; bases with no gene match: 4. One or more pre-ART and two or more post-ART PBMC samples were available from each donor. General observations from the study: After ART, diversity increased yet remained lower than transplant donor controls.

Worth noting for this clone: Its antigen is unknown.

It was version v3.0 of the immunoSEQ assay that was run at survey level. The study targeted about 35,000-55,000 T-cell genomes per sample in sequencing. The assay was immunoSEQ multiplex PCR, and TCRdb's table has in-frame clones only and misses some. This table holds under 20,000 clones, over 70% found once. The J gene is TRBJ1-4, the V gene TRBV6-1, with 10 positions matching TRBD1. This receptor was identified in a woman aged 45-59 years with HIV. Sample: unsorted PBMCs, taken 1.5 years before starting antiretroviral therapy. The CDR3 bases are TGTGCCAGCAGTTTGACAGGGGGCGGTGAAAAACTGTTTTTT. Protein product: CASSLTGGGEKLFF.